This TCR beta chain was captured in a study of blood T cell repertoires in COVID-19. Background on the study: Researchers got acute and convalescent COVID-19 samples from the United States, Italy and Spain. T cells, B-cell-depleted T cells, or PBMCs provided the cDNA or gDNA that served as material.

V was pared by 4 bases and J by 9 bases, with 16 bases between. The CDR3 extends over 15 amino acids. Germline V gene lookup returns CDR1 MNHEY and CDR2 SVGAGI. Authors' analysis steps: By means of reference gene primer amplification, nucleated cell counts were estimated. Method: immunoSEQ multiplex PCR; TCRdb's copy keeps in-frame clones and lacks some. Clonal size and the V and J genes are those of that table, whereas D and trimming came from the DNA. Among about 170,000 clones, around nine tenths were seen once, and the ten largest hold around 3.5%. The specimen was peripheral blood. The chain couples TRBV6-5 to TRBJ2-6; perhaps TRBD1 as D (7 bases). The TCR originated in a man younger than 35 with active or convalescent COVID-19. The CDR3 protein is CASSSRGVSDNVLTF. CDR3 coding DNA: TGTGCCAGCAGTTCCAGGGGGGTAAGCGACAACGTCCTGACTTTC.